The 12 T cell receptor beta chains reported below all come from one sample, sequenced in a study of T cell responses to AZD1222 COVID-19 vaccine. Only in-frame clones appear in the TCRdb table, and some are missing; sequencing was by immunoSEQ multiplex PCR. The table lists some 120,000 clones, 80% to 85% of them singletons. Source: peripheral blood, taken on day 0 of AZD1222 vaccination. The receptor set was obtained from an adult in good health.

The V gene is TRBV3-1 (or the pseudogene TRBV3-2), the J gene TRBJ2-3, with 11 bases matching TRBD2. Unmatched junction bases numbered 4, after V lost 2 bases and J lost 3 bases. The CDR3 has 16 residues. Germline V lookup: CDR1 LGHDT, CDR2 YNNKEL (reference sequence). This CDR3 reads CASSQRASGRTDTQYF. In DNA form, the CDR3 reads TGTGCCAGCAGCCAACGGGCTAGCGGGAGGACAGATACGCAGTATTTT.

V usage is TRBV2 and J usage is TRBJ1-6; D gene ambiguous. The CDR3 runs 15 residues. Germline V gene lookup returns CDR1 SNHLY and CDR2 FYNNEI. V shed 6 bases and J shed 6 bases, with 15 bases lying between them. The CDR3 sequence is CASSPRGTTNSPLHF. CDR3 nucleotides: TGTGCCAGCAGCCCTCGGGGTACAACTAATTCACCCCTCCACTTT.

The genes are TRBV4-2 and TRBJ1-5; D ambiguous. CDR1 is LGHNA, CDR2 YNFKEQ, per germline. There are 14 residues in the CDR3. V dropped 0 bases and J dropped 3 bases, with 6 bases sitting between them. The CDR3 DNA reads TGTGCCAGCAGCCAAGATGGGCCCAATCAGCCCCAGCATTTT. This codes for CASSQDGPNQPQHF.

This CDR3 is CASIRAETDTQYF. Written as DNA, the CDR3 is TGTGCCAGCATAAGAGCAGAAACAGATACGCAGTATTTT. This chain joins TRBV28 and TRBJ2-3; D gene ambiguous. The CDR3 runs to 13 residues. The germline V gene encodes CDR1 MDHEN and CDR2 SYDVKM. Trimming stripped 7 bases from V and 3 bases from J, with 11 bases between.

The chain employs TRBV10-3 and TRBJ2-1; no definite D call. The V and J ends lost 2 bases and 7 bases respectively, with 18 bases between them. CDR3 length equals 16 residues. Per germline, CDR1 ENHRY and CDR2 SYGVKD. The chain's CDR3 is CAISEEVTTLRNEQFF. The CDR3 nucleotides read TGTGCCATCAGTGAGGAAGTTACCACCCTAAGGAATGAGCAGTTCTTC.

The genes are TRBV10-3 and TRBJ1-5; 8 bases fit TRBD1. Germline CDR1 ENHRY, CDR2 SYGVKD. The CDR3 runs to 15 residues. With 6 bases clipped from V and 4 bases from J, the junction kept 8 bases outside the gene matches. CDR3 DNA sequence: TGTGCCATCAGCGCAGGGACAGGAGATAATCAGCCCCAGCATTTT. Translating it yields CAISAGTGDNQPQHF.

The rearrangement links TRBV6-1 to TRBJ2-5; D is uncertain. This CDR3 spans 12 amino acids. Germline V CDR1 and CDR2: MNHNS, SASEGT. Trimming took 5 bases from V and 5 from J, leaving 9 bases between them. For the CDR3, the DNA is TGTGCCAGCAGTCCCATCACGGAGACCCAGTACTTC. Translation: CASSPITETQYF.

This clone was detected once. This sequence joins TRBV5-6 and TRBJ1-2; D remains ambiguous. CDR3 length: 13 amino acids. Trimming shortened V by 1 base and J by 1 base, and 5 bases separated the two germline ends. In germline, CDR1 is SGHDT, CDR2 YYEEEE. DNA of the CDR3: TGTGCCAGCAGCTTGTTCGGTAACTATGGCTACACCTTC. Its translation: CASSLFGNYGYTF.

The rearrangement uses TRBV27 and TRBJ2-7; no firm D call. The CDR3 is 15 amino acids. The V gene lost 3 bases and the J gene lost 2 bases, with 14 bases spanning the gap. CDR1 is MNHEY and CDR2 is SMNVEV in the germline V gene (reference sequence). For the CDR3, the DNA is TGTGCCAGCAGTTTCTCCTTGGCTCTTACCTACGAGCAGTACTTC. Translated: CASSFSLALTYEQYF.

The chain joins TRBV18 to TRBJ2-4; 11 nucleotides agree with TRBD1. Germline V gives CDR1 KGHSH, CDR2 LQKENI. CDR3 length: 16 amino acids. V lost 3 bases to trimming and J lost 3 bases; unmatched junction nucleotides: 4. DNA of the CDR3: TGTGCCAGCTCACCTCCGGGACAGGGGGACAAAAACATTCAGTACTTC. Protein sequence: CASSPPGQGDKNIQYF.

V and J are TRBV5-1 and TRBJ2-2; maybe TRBD1 (7 bases). The CDR3 is 19 amino acids. CDR1 is SGHRS and CDR2 is YFSETQ in the germline V gene. V lost 3 bases to trimming and J lost 4 bases, with 25 bases between them. CDR3 loop: CASSWTRAGGLFGTGELFF. CDR3 DNA: TGCGCCAGCAGCTGGACACGGGCAGGGGGGTTATTTGGCACCGGGGAGCTGTTTTTT.

The chain uses TRBV7-9 and TRBJ1-5; 8 bases fit TRBD1. The CDR3 loop spans 15 amino acids. Per germline, CDR1 SEHNR and CDR2 FQNEAQ (reference sequence). Trimming at V came to 1 base and at J to 3 bases, leaving 2 bases not matched to a gene. CDR3 sequence reads: CASSLGTGNNQPQHF. CDR3 DNA: TGTGCCAGCAGCTTAGGGACAGGGAACAATCAGCCCCAGCATTTT.